What follows are 30 T cell receptor beta chains derived from one specimen sequenced in a study of neoadjuvant anti-PD-1 for oral cavity cancer. Method: immunoSEQ multiplex PCR; TCRdb's copy keeps in-frame clones and lacks some. Of some 66,000 clones in the sample, 83% are singletons; the top ten hold 3% to 3.5%. This specimen was PBMCs, taken before nivolumab (anti-PD-1) treatment. The receptors were gathered from a person aged 40 to 85 with oral cavity squamous cell carcinoma.

The rearrangement links TRBV6-1 to TRBJ1-4, with TRBD1 identical over 9 bases. V was clipped by 3 bases and J by 7 bases; unmatched bases: 12. CDR3 size: 17 residues. Germline V lookup: CDR1 MNHNS, CDR2 SASEGT. CDR3 region: CASSEIKQGARGEKLFF. The CDR3 bases are TGTGCCAGCAGTGAGATCAAACAGGGGGCCCGTGGTGAAAAACTGTTTTTT.

The V call is TRBV4-1, the J call TRBJ2-7; 15 bases fit TRBD2. V lost 1 base, J lost 4 bases, and 11 bases stayed unmatched. The CDR3 length is 19 residues. Per the germline V gene, CDR1 is MGHRA and CDR2 is YSYEKL. The CDR3 reads CASSQAVSGTSGRPYEQYF. The CDR3 nucleotides are TGCGCCAGCAGCCAAGCTGTATCCGGGACTAGCGGGAGGCCATACGAGCAGTACTTC.

V is TRBV5-1 and J is TRBJ2-1, with 8 nucleotides matching TRBD2. CDR1 SGHRS and CDR2 YFSETQ come from the germline V gene. V shed 0 bases, J shed 6 bases, and the junction held 8 bases outside the gene matches. The CDR3 is made up of 16 amino acids. The CDR3 DNA reads TGCGCCAGCAGCTTGGCCATCGCGACTAGCGTCAATGAGCAGTTCTTC. Protein: CASSLAIATSVNEQFF.

The chain joins TRBV27 to TRBJ1-4; 7 bases agree with TRBD1. Germline CDR1 MNHEY, CDR2 SMNVEV (reference sequence). The J segment lost 3 bases and the V segment lost 6 bases, leaving 10 bases of the junction unmatched. The CDR3 covers 16 residues. This chain's CDR3 is CASRIYPGTANEKLFF. The CDR3 nucleotides are TGTGCCAGCAGGATATACCCTGGGACAGCTAATGAAAAACTGTTTTTT.

The rearrangement uses TRBV9 and TRBJ2-1, with D tentatively TRBD2 (5 bases). CDR1 SGDLS and CDR2 YYNGEE come from the germline V gene. This CDR3 comprises 14 residues. V lost 4 bases and J 7 bases, leaving 15 bases between the germline ends. The CDR3 protein is CASSPSERLNEQFF. As DNA, the CDR3 is TGTGCCAGCAGCCCCTCTGAGCGGTTGAATGAGCAGTTCTTC.

This chain uses TRBV5-8 with TRBJ2-1, with 14 bases matching TRBD2. V trimming: 2 bases; J trimming: 1 base; junction bases outside the gene matches: 11. Germline-derived CDR1 and CDR2 are SGHTS and YDEGEE. The CDR3 extends over 20 amino acids. CDR3 amino acids: CASSFTLGLAGEGSYNEQFF. As DNA, the CDR3 is TGTGCCAGCAGCTTTACCCTGGGACTAGCGGGAGAAGGGTCCTACAATGAGCAGTTCTTC.

This clone was found a few times. V usage is TRBV15 and J usage is TRBJ2-3; D gene ambiguous. Trimming shortened V by 3 bases and J by 4 bases, and 17 bases separated the two germline ends. Germline loops: CDR1 LNHNV, CDR2 YYDKDF (reference sequence). The CDR3 length is 16 residues. CDR3 in amino acids: CATSSRQGSVSDTQYF. The CDR3 bases are TGTGCCACCAGCAGCCGCCAAGGGTCGGTTTCAGATACGCAGTATTTT.

This clone was seen once. V and J are TRBV7-9 and TRBJ1-4; D is possibly TRBD1 (6 bases). V lost 2 bases, J lost 4 bases, and 8 bases lay in between. Germline-derived CDR1 and CDR2 are SEHNR and FQNEAQ (reference sequence). The CDR3 contains 14 residues. The CDR3 sequence is CASSLQGINEKLFF. The CDR3 DNA is TGTGCCAGCAGCTTACAGGGGATTAATGAAAAACTGTTTTTT.

CDR3 sequence: CASSRGLAMGQTNQPQHF. CDR3 bases: TGTGCCAGCAGCCGGGGGTTGGCAATGGGACAGACAAATCAGCCCCAGCATTTT. The rearrangement links TRBV5-6 to TRBJ1-5; 7 bases are a match to TRBD1. The CDR3 runs 18 residues. V trimming: 4 bases; J trimming: 4 bases; junction bases outside the gene matches: 17. CDR1 SGHDT and CDR2 YYEEEE come from the germline V gene.

The CDR3 DNA follows: TGCGCCAGCAGCCTTCGCGAGGGGGGCGAAGGCAATCAGCCCCAGCATTTT. This translates into CASSLREGGEGNQPQHF. The chain combines TRBV4-1 with TRBJ1-5, with D possibly TRBD1 on 6 matching bases. Trimming stripped 4 bases from V and 2 bases from J, with 18 bases between. Germline V lookup: CDR1 MGHRA, CDR2 YSYEKL. The CDR3 has 17 residues.

This clone was counted a few times. The chain joins TRBV7-9 to TRBJ2-7; 7 bases are a match to TRBD1. Germline values: CDR1 SEHNR, CDR2 FQNEAQ (reference sequence). The CDR3 covers 16 residues. V dropped 3 bases and J dropped 2; count of bases not matched to a gene: 10. The CDR3 DNA follows: TGTGCCAGCAGCTTGGAGGAGACAGGGAATACCTACGAGCAGTACTTC. This encodes CASSLEETGNTYEQYF.

The chain uses TRBV5-1 and TRBJ1-4; no clear D. This CDR3 comprises 15 residues. Trimming removed 3 bases at V and 10 bases at J, with 19 bases between. Per the germline V gene, CDR1 is SGHRS and CDR2 is YFSETQ. The CDR3 loop is CASSWATEGQGKLFF. CDR3 sequence (DNA): TGCGCCAGCAGCTGGGCGACGGAGGGCCAAGGAAAACTGTTTTTT.

This chain uses TRBV19 with TRBJ2-7; D remains ambiguous. Trimming took 6 bases from V and 6 from J, leaving 15 bases between them. In germline, CDR1 is LNHDA, CDR2 SQIVND (reference sequence). CDR3 size: 13 residues. Written as DNA, the CDR3 is TGTGCCAGTAGCCCCACGAATGGTCCCGAGCAGTACTTC. This codes for CASSPTNGPEQYF. Complete variable domain (other parts from reference TRBV19 and TRBJ2-7): DGGITQSPKYLFRKEGQNVTLSCEQNLNHDAMYWYRQDPGQGLRLIYYSQIVNDFQKGDIAEGYSVSREKKESFPLTVTSAQKNPTAFYLCASSPTNGPEQYFGPGTRLTVT.

The J gene is TRBJ2-5, the V gene TRBV5-1; 8 positions agree with TRBD1. This CDR3 region has 15 residues. Trimming at V came to 4 bases and at J to 0 bases, leaving 5 bases not matched to a gene. The germline gives CDR1 SGHRS, CDR2 YFSETQ. CDR3 region: CASSPGQGYQETQYF. Written as DNA, the CDR3 is TGCGCCAGCAGCCCCGGACAGGGATACCAAGAGACCCAGTACTTC. The full variable domain, rest sourced from reference TRBV5-1 and TRBJ2-5, is KAGVTQTPRYLIKTRGQQVTLSCSPISGHRSVSWYQQTPGQGLQFLFEYFSETQRNKGNFPGRFSGRQFSNSRSEMNVSTLELGDSALYLCASSPGQGYQETQYFGPGTRLLVL.

The chain carries TRBV10-3 and TRBJ2-1, with D maybe TRBD1 (6 bases). The CDR3 is made up of 14 amino acids. Trimming cost V 3 bases and J 8 bases, with 14 bases left between them. Germline V gene data show CDR1 as ENHRY and CDR2 as SYGVKD. The CDR3 bases are TGTGCCATCAGTGAAGGGGGTTTGGGGGATGAGCAGTTCTTC. Protein product: CAISEGGLGDEQFF.

J is TRBJ2-3 and V is TRBV6-6, with D perhaps TRBD1 (6 bases). This CDR3 has 15 amino acids. The V end was cut by 5 bases, the J end by 3 bases, with 15 bases between. From germline, CDR1 is MNHNY and CDR2 SVGAGI (reference sequence). The CDR3 DNA reads TGTGCCAGCAGTCAGGGGATAAGACCAACAGATACGCAGTATTTT. Amino acids: CASSQGIRPTDTQYF.

This chain uses TRBV30 with TRBJ2-2; 12 positions match TRBD1. Germline loops: CDR1 GTSNPN, CDR2 SVGIG (reference sequence). V gave up 5 bases and J gave up 1 base; unmatched junction bases: 11. This CDR3 region has 18 residues. The CDR3, as DNA: TGTGCCTGGGGATTCCGGGACAGGGGGCCCCAGAACACCGGGGAGCTGTTTTTT. Protein: CAWGFRDRGPQNTGELFF.

This chain connects TRBV27 to TRBJ2-7; 9 bases are a match to TRBD1. Trimming took 5 bases from V and 4 from J; bases not matched to a gene: 6. The length of the CDR3 is 14 residues. Germline-derived CDR1 and CDR2 are MNHEY and SMNVEV (reference sequence). The CDR3 region has the DNA TGTGCCAGCAGTCCGGACAGGGGCACATACGAGCAGTACTTC. Its protein is CASSPDRGTYEQYF.

This chain connects TRBV7-6 to TRBJ2-7, with 9 positions matching TRBD1. V was pared by 5 bases and J by 3 bases, with 8 bases of the junction left unmatched. Germline V lookup: CDR1 SGHVS, CDR2 FNYEAQ. The CDR3 runs to 15 residues. The CDR3 sequence: CASSTRTGVGYEQYF. In nucleotides, the CDR3 is TGTGCCAGCAGCACTCGGACAGGGGTCGGCTACGAGCAGTACTTC.

The chain has TRBV6-5 and TRBJ2-2; no clear D gene. The CDR3 has 13 amino acids. V was trimmed by 6 bases and J by 5 bases, leaving 10 bases between them. Germline CDR1 MNHEY, CDR2 SVGAGI. CDR3 sequence (DNA): TGTGCCAGCAGATCCTCCGGGACCGGGGAGCTGTTTTTT. Translated, it gives CASRSSGTGELFF.

This chain connects TRBV30 to TRBJ1-5; D remains ambiguous. The CDR3 runs 13 residues. V was cut by 7 bases and J by 0 bases, with 10 bases left in between. Germline V lookup: CDR1 GTSNPN, CDR2 SVGIG (reference sequence). CDR3 amino acids: CAFTRYSNQPQHF. The CDR3 DNA sequence: TGTGCCTTTACGAGGTATAGCAATCAGCCCCAGCATTTT.

The chain employs TRBV28 and TRBJ2-2; TRBD1 agrees at 9 bases. The CDR3 is 16 amino acids. The V gene end was trimmed by 3 bases and the J gene end by 3 bases; junction bases not matched to a gene: 5. CDR1 is MDHEN and CDR2 is SYDVKM in the germline V gene. The CDR3 sequence: CASSFRTGADTGELFF. The CDR3 nucleotides read TGTGCCAGCAGTTTCCGGACAGGGGCGGACACCGGGGAGCTGTTTTTT.

V gene TRBV27 combines with J gene TRBJ1-4; 8 nucleotides agree with TRBD1. This CDR3 has 15 residues. CDR1 is MNHEY, CDR2 SMNVEV, per germline (reference sequence). V lost 4 bases and J lost 8; bases outside the gene matches: 9. The CDR3 here is CASSSKRTGREKLFF. CDR3 nucleotide sequence: TGTGCCAGCAGTTCGAAGAGGACAGGGCGGGAAAAACTGTTTTTT.

The J gene is TRBJ2-7, the V gene TRBV5-1; 7 nucleotides match TRBD1. The CDR3 is 14 residues long. The germline gives CDR1 SGHRS, CDR2 YFSETQ. With 3 bases clipped from V and 2 bases from J, the junction kept 5 bases outside the gene matches. The CDR3: CASSSGQPPYEQYF. For the CDR3, the DNA is TGCGCCAGCAGCTCGGGACAGCCACCCTACGAGCAGTACTTC.

V usage is TRBV27 and J usage is TRBJ1-1; a possible D gene is TRBD1 (6 bases). The germline V and J ends were trimmed by 4 bases and 10 bases, with 16 bases remaining between them. Germline CDR1 is MNHEY and CDR2 is SMNVEV (reference sequence). This CDR3 spans 13 amino acids. CDR3 nucleotides: TGTGCCAGCAGTTCTCATGGGAGGGGGTTAGCTTTCTTT. Translated: CASSSHGRGLAFF.

This chain uses TRBV10-1 with TRBJ1-1, with a possible D match to TRBD1 (5 bases). Looked up from germline, CDR1 is WNHNN and CDR2 is SYGVQD (reference sequence). V was trimmed by 4 bases and J by 1 base, leaving 13 bases between them. The CDR3 runs 15 residues. The CDR3 protein is CASSGQGAPNTEAFF. DNA for the CDR3: TGCGCCAGCAGTGGGCAGGGAGCCCCGAACACTGAAGCTTTCTTT.

This chain joins TRBV9 and TRBJ2-3; 10 bases map to TRBD2. Germline loops: CDR1 SGDLS, CDR2 YYNGEE. Trimming took 3 bases from V and 0 from J; bases not matched to a gene: 7. This CDR3 comprises 17 residues. CDR3 in DNA: TGTGCCAGCAGCGCCTCTCAGGGACTAGCGAGCACAGATACGCAGTATTTT. This translates into CASSASQGLASTDTQYF.

The chain links TRBV4-1 to TRBJ2-7; 11 nucleotides align to TRBD2. CDR1 and CDR2 from the germline V gene are MGHRA and YSYEKL. The CDR3 covers 16 residues. V shed 1 base and J 4 bases; nucleotides not matched to a gene: 6. The CDR3 spells CASSQGELAGVYEQYF. CDR3 coding DNA: TGCGCCAGCAGCCAAGGGGAACTAGCGGGAGTTTACGAGCAGTACTTC.

The chain is built from TRBV19 and TRBJ2-3; D is undetermined. CDR1 is LNHDA and CDR2 is SQIVND in the germline V gene (reference sequence). This CDR3 comprises 11 residues. V lost 3 bases, J lost 6 bases, and 4 bases lay in between. CDR3 DNA: TGTGCCAGTAGTATTTGGGATACGCAGTATTTT. Protein product: CASSIWDTQYF.

The J gene is TRBJ2-3, the V gene TRBV4-2, with 7 bases aligning to TRBD2. CDR3 length equals 16 residues. V lost 1 base, J lost 3 bases, and 7 bases stayed unmatched. Germline CDR1 LGHNA, CDR2 YNFKEQ. DNA for the CDR3: TGTGCCAGCAGCCAAGGTGAAAGCGGGGTTACAGATACGCAGTATTTT. As protein: CASSQGESGVTDTQYF.